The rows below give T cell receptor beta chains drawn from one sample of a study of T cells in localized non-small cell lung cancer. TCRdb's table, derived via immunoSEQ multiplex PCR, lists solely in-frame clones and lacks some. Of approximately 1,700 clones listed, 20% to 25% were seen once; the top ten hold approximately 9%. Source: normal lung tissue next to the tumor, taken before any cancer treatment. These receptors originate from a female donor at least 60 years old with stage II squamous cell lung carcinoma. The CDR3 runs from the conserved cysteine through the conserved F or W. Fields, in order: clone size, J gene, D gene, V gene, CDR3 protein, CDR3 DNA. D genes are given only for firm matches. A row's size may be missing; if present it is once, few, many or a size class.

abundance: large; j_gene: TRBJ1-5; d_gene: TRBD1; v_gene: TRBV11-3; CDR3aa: CASSIQGLGNQPQHF; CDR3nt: TGTGCCAGCAGCATACAGGGGTTAGGGAATCAGCCCCAGCATTTT
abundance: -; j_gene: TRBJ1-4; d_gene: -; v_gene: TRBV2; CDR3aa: CASIQGRENEKLFF; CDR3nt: TGTGCCAGCATCCAGGGGAGGGAAAATGAAAAACTGTTTTTT
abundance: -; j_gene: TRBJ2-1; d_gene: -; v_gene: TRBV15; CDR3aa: CATSAVRSYYNEQFF; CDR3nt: TGTGCCACCAGTGCCGTGCGGAGTTATTACAATGAGCAGTTCTTC
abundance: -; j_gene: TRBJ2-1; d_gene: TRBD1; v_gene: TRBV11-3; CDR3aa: CASRPRDRGPVEQFF; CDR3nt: TGTGCCAGCAGGCCTCGGGACAGGGGGCCGGTGGAGCAGTTCTTC
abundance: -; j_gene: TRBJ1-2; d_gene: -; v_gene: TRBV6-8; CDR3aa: CASSELNYGYTF; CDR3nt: TGTGCCAGCAGTGAGTTGAACTATGGCTACACCTTC
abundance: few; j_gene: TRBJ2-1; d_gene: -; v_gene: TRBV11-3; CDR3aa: CASSLPGKSVYNEQFF; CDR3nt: TGTGCCAGCAGCTTACCGGGCAAATCCGTCTACAATGAGCAGTTCTTC
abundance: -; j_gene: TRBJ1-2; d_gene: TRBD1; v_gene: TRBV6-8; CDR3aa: CASSPWTGYYGYTF; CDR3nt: TGTGCCAGCAGTCCCTGGACAGGGTACTATGGCTACACCTTC
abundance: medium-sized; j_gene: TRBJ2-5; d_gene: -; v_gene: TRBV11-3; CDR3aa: CASSLKVNMGRAQYF; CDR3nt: TGTGCCAGCAGCTTAAAGGTCAACATGGGGCGGGCCCAGTACTTC
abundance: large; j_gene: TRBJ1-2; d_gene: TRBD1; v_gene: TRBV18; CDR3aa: CASSPAQKSDRGVGYTF; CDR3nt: TGTGCCAGCTCACCGGCGCAAAAATCGGACAGGGGGGTTGGCTACACCTTC
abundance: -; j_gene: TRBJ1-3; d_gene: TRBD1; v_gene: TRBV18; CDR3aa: CASSPQTGGTGNTIYF; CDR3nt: TGTGCCAGCTCACCTCAGACAGGGGGGACTGGAAACACCATATATTTT